This T cell receptor beta chain derives from a study of chemoradiotherapy in HPV16-positive cancers. Unmatched junction bases numbered 7, after V lost 5 bases and J lost 2 bases. This CDR3 has 15 amino acids. Per the germline V gene, CDR1 is SEHNR and CDR2 is FQNEAQ (reference sequence). Repertoires were generated with immunoSEQ multiplex PCR, while TCRdb's copy carries only in-frame clones and drops some. Of approximately 3,700 clones listed, 90% to 95% are singletons. V and J are TRBV7-9 and TRBJ2-7; 9 nucleotides match TRBD1. The clonotype originates from a human donor with HPV-associated anogenital cancer. This material was obtained from a patient who underwent chemoradiotherapy. The CDR3 here is CASSPWDRAAYEQYF. The CDR3, as DNA: TGTGCCAGCAGCCCTTGGGACAGGGCTGCCTACGAGCAGTACTTC.